The 7 T cell receptor beta chains below all came from one sample that was sequenced in a study of cytotoxic CD8 clonotypes in ibrutinib-treated CLL (dated by TCRdb to the early 2020s). Interpreted using the paper, the time point label stands for: about twelve months on ibrutinib. The library was prepared using the immunoSEQ multiplex PCR assay. In TCRdb, the immuneACCESS table is reduced to in-frame sequences with V and J assigned. These tables do not hold every clone; where another copy was compared, an unresolved V gene accounts for under half, and the others remain unexplained. The sample records more than 140,000 clones, around 77% of which are singletons. Approximately 28% of the sample belongs to the ten largest clones. The material sequenced was PBMCs, taken after 12 months of ibrutinib treatment. The origin of the receptors is a human donor with chronic lymphocytic leukemia.

CDR3 DNA sequence: TGCGCCAGCAGCCAAGATGGGACAGAAGATGAAGCTTTCTTT. This encodes CASSQDGTEDEAFF. The chain links TRBV4-1 to TRBJ1-1; 7 bases fit TRBD1. CDR3 length: 14 residues. The V gene end was trimmed by 0 bases and the J gene end by 7 bases; junction bases not matched to a gene: 5. CDR1 is MGHRA, CDR2 YSYEKL, per germline.

The CDR3: CASSYRGDPYEQYF. DNA for the CDR3: TGTGCCAGCAGTTATCGGGGGGATCCCTACGAGCAGTACTTC. The J gene is TRBJ2-7, the V gene TRBV6-5; 7 bases fit TRBD2. This CDR3 comprises 14 residues. Trimming took 3 bases from V and 2 from J; bases not matched to a gene: 4. The germline V gene has CDR1 MNHEY and CDR2 SVGAGI.

The chain is built from TRBV7-6 and TRBJ2-2; D uncertain. The germline CDR1 and CDR2 sequences are SGHVS and FNYEAQ. CDR3 size: 12 residues. V lost 3 bases to trimming and J lost 5 bases, with 4 bases between them. CDR3 sequence reads: CASSLLTGELFF. The CDR3 DNA follows: TGTGCCAGCAGCTTGTTAACCGGGGAGCTGTTTTTT.

This rearrangement joins TRBV5-6 to TRBJ2-3; 13 bases are shared with TRBD2. Germline V gene sequence: CDR1 SGHDT, CDR2 YYEEEE. V lost 2 bases, J lost 1 base, and 4 bases stayed unmatched. The CDR3 consists of 17 residues. The CDR3 coding sequence is TGTGCCAGCAGCTTCTTCGGACTAGCGGGGGGCACAGATACGCAGTATTTT. Encoded protein: CASSFFGLAGGTDTQYF. The complete variable domain, with remaining parts taken from reference TRBV5-6 and TRBJ2-3, reads DAGVTQSPTHLIKTRGQQVTLRCSPKSGHDTVSWYQQALGQGPQFIFQYYEEEERQRGNFPDRFSGHQFPNYSSELNVNALLLGDSALYLCASSFFGLAGGTDTQYFGPGTRLTVL.

V usage is TRBV5-6 and J usage is TRBJ1-6; 8 bases align to TRBD1. The germline gives CDR1 SGHDT, CDR2 YYEEEE. V lost 3 bases, J lost 10 bases, and 9 bases stayed unmatched. CDR3 length: 15 amino acids. The CDR3 here is CASSSDRGVRSPLHF. CDR3 nucleotides: TGTGCCAGCAGCTCCGACAGGGGAGTTAGGTCACCCCTCCACTTT.

CDR3 residues: CASSQGGAGVAYEQYF. The CDR3 coding sequence is TGCGCCAGCAGCCAAGGGGGAGCGGGAGTCGCGTACGAGCAGTACTTC. V is TRBV4-1 and J is TRBJ2-7; TRBD2 agrees at 8 bases. CDR3 length equals 16 residues. V dropped 1 base and J dropped 4; count of bases not matched to a gene: 9. Germline CDR1 MGHRA, CDR2 YSYEKL.

The V and J genes are TRBV10-3 and TRBJ1-3; 9 bases match TRBD1. CDR3 size: 13 residues. From germline, CDR1 is ENHRY and CDR2 SYGVKD. Trimming removed 4 bases from V and 8 bases from J; junction bases left unmatched: 3. This CDR3 reads CAISGDRADTIYF. The CDR3, as DNA: TGTGCCATCAGTGGGGACAGGGCGGACACCATATATTTT.